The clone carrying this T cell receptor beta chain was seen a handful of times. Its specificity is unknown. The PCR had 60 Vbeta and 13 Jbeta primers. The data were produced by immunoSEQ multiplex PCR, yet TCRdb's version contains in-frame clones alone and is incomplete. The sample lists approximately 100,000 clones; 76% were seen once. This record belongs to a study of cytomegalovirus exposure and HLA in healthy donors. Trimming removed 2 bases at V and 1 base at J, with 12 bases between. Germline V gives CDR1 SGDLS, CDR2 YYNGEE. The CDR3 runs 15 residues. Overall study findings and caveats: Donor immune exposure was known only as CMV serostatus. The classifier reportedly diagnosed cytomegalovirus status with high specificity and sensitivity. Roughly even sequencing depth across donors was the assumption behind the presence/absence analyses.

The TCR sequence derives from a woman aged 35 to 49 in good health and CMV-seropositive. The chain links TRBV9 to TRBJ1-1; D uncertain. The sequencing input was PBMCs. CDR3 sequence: CASSVSGWGNTEAFF. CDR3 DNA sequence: TGTGCCAGCAGCGTTAGCGGGTGGGGGAACACTGAAGCTTTCTTT. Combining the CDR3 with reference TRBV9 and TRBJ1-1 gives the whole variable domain DSGVTQTPKHLITATGQRVTLRCSPRSGDLSVYWYQQSLDQGLQFLIQYYNGEERAKGNILERFSAQQFPDLHSELNLSSLELGDSALYFCASSVSGWGNTEAFFGQGTRLTVV.